This T cell receptor beta chain was documented in a study of blood T cell repertoires in COVID-19. Study in general: Samples taken during acute and convalescent COVID-19 were collected in the United States, Italy and Spain. T cells, B-cell-depleted T cells, or PBMCs supplied cDNA or gDNA.

As handled by the study authors: Amplification of reference gene primers provided the estimated nucleated cell counts. Using immunoSEQ multiplex PCR, the repertoire was profiled, and TCRdb retains in-frame clones only, with some absent. The DNA was the basis for D and trimming; V, J and clone size are from that table. The repertoire holds about 170,000 clones, with about 83% as singletons. Source material: peripheral blood. This TCR derives from a woman older than 75 with acute or convalescent COVID-19.

This CDR3 reads CASSYGADIQYF. The CDR3 nucleotides are TGTGCCAGCAGTTACGGGGCGGACATTCAGTACTTC. The chain couples TRBV6-2 or TRBV6-3 to TRBJ2-4; D is possibly TRBD1 (5 bases). V was pared by 2 bases and J by 8 bases, with 7 bases between. CDR1 is MNHEY and CDR2 is SVGEGT in the germline V gene. This CDR3 is 12 amino acids long.